A selection of T cell receptor beta chains follows, all from one sample in a study of T cell repertoires in cytomegalovirus infection. Using its own MiXCR run on the reads, TCRdb lists one record per CDR3 protein. There are roughly 230,000 distinct CDR3 sequences in the sample; around 15% occur only once, and approximately 51% lies in the top ten. Sequencing was performed on CD8+ T cells from PBMCs. These receptors were obtained from a human donor in good health (CMV status not recorded). Some clones in this sample may be carry-over from other donors' samples. Each CDR3 is given with its conserved first and last residue. Fields, in order: V gene, D gene, J gene, clone size, CDR3 protein, CDR3 DNA. The D gene is left open where the match is weak. Only some rows state a clone size, as once, few, many or a class for expanded clones.

V gene: TRBV15
D gene: TRBD2
J gene: TRBJ2-3
clone size: NA
CDR3 protein: CATSSGRGGYTDTQYF
CDR3 DNA: TGTGCCACCAGCTCCGGACGGGGGGGGTACACAGATACGCAGTATTTT

V gene: TRBV7-9
D gene: TRBD1
J gene: TRBJ2-7
clone size: NA
CDR3 protein: CASSPRQGPTYEQYF
CDR3 DNA: TGTGCCAGCAGCCCCCGACAGGGCCCGACCTACGAGCAGTACTTC

V gene: TRBV7-8
D gene: TRBD2
J gene: TRBJ2-1
clone size: many
CDR3 protein: CASSLRAGGAYNEQFF
CDR3 DNA: TGTGCCAGCAGCTTACGGGCGGGGGGCGCTTACAATGAGCAGTTCTTC

V gene: TRBV29-1
D gene: TRBD1
J gene: TRBJ1-5
clone size: few
CDR3 protein: CSVVPTGGQPQHF
CDR3 DNA: TGCAGCGTCGTTCCGACAGGGGGTCAGCCCCAGCATTTT

V gene: TRBV7-8
D gene: NA
J gene: TRBJ1-5
clone size: many
CDR3 protein: CASSLDSYSNQPQHF
CDR3 DNA: TGTGCCAGCAGCCTAGACTCATATAGCAATCAGCCCCAGCATTTT

V gene: TRBV25-1
D gene: NA
J gene: TRBJ1-1
clone size: few
CDR3 protein: CASSSGGFVAFF
CDR3 DNA: TGTGCCAGCAGCTCGGGGGGGTTTGTGGCTTTCTTT

V gene: TRBV12-3/TRBV12-4
D gene: NA
J gene: TRBJ2-7
clone size: many
CDR3 protein: CASSTTYEQYF
CDR3 DNA: TGTGCCAGCAGTACCACCTACGAGCAGTACTTC

V gene: TRBV29-1
D gene: NA
J gene: TRBJ2-3
clone size: NA
CDR3 protein: CSVAANGAPRDTQYF
CDR3 DNA: TGCAGCGTTGCGGCAAACGGCGCCCCGCGCGATACGCAGTATTTT

V gene: TRBV20-1
D gene: NA
J gene: TRBJ2-7
clone size: NA
CDR3 protein: CSAPHPDTGPYEQYF
CDR3 DNA: TGCAGTGCCCCGCACCCCGACACTGGACCCTACGAGCAGTACTTC

V gene: TRBV7-9
D gene: NA
J gene: TRBJ2-2
clone size: many
CDR3 protein: CASSPPTWANTGELFF
CDR3 DNA: TGTGCCAGCAGCCCCCCCACGTGGGCCAACACCGGGGAGCTGTTTTTT

V gene: TRBV20-1
D gene: NA
J gene: TRBJ2-1
clone size: few
CDR3 protein: CSARGVDAYNEQFF
CDR3 DNA: TGCAGTGCTAGAGGGGTAGACGCCTACAATGAGCAGTTCTTC

V gene: TRBV6-2/TRBV6-3
D gene: TRBD2
J gene: TRBJ2-2
clone size: NA
CDR3 protein: CASSYSATSGGLNTGELFF
CDR3 DNA: TGTGCCAGCAGTTACTCGGCGACTAGCGGGGGCCTGAACACCGGGGAGCTGTTTTTT

V gene: TRBV6-1
D gene: NA
J gene: TRBJ2-3
clone size: few
CDR3 protein: CASSELEADTQYF
CDR3 DNA: TGTGCCAGCAGTGAACTGGAGGCAGATACGCAGTATTTT

V gene: TRBV18
D gene: NA
J gene: TRBJ2-3
clone size: NA
CDR3 protein: CASSPTLQGLRDTQYF
CDR3 DNA: TGTGCCAGCTCACCAACCTTACAGGGACTTAGAGATACGCAGTATTTT

V gene: TRBV28
D gene: NA
J gene: TRBJ2-1
clone size: few
CDR3 protein: CASSYQRGRANEQFF
CDR3 DNA: TGTGCCAGCAGTTACCAACGGGGCCGAGCTAATGAGCAGTTCTTC